What follows are 8 T cell receptor beta chains derived from one specimen sequenced in a study of blood T cell repertoires in COVID-19. Method: immunoSEQ multiplex PCR; TCRdb's copy keeps in-frame clones and lacks some. The table lists 60,000 to 85,000 clones, 88% of them singletons. The sample comprised peripheral blood. These receptors were collected from a woman at least 80 years old with active or convalescent COVID-19.

This chain joins TRBV5-1 and TRBJ2-5; 8 nucleotides line up with TRBD2. J was trimmed by 4 bases and V by 0 bases; bases with no gene match: 2. CDR3 length equals 14 residues. CDR1 and CDR2 from the germline V gene are SGHRS and YFSETQ. The CDR3 coding sequence is TGCGCCAGCAGCTTGGCGCTAGCGGGAGAGACCCAGTACTTC. As protein: CASSLALAGETQYF.

The gene calls are TRBV12-5 and TRBJ2-7; D is ambiguous. V was clipped by 6 bases and J by 0 bases, with 6 bases between them. CDR1 is LGHNT and CDR2 is FRNRAP in the germline V gene. This CDR3 has 12 residues. CDR3: CASGSSSYEQYF. The CDR3 DNA reads TGTGCTAGTGGGTCGAGCTCCTACGAGCAGTACTTC.

The rearrangement links TRBV6-5 to TRBJ1-2; D call uncertain. Germline CDR1 is MNHEY and CDR2 is SVGAGI. The CDR3 spans 13 residues. V was shortened by 2 bases and J by 6 bases, with 10 bases between the two germline ends. CDR3 amino acids: CASSYPKGDGYTF. In nucleotides, the CDR3 is TGTGCCAGCAGTTACCCGAAGGGAGATGGCTACACCTTC.

This clone was counted once. V is TRBV11-3 and J is TRBJ2-7; tentatively, D is TRBD2 (6 bases). This CDR3 has 17 residues. Deletions cut 3 bases from V and 2 bases from J, with 20 bases between. Germline assignment: CDR1 SGHNT and CDR2 YENEEA. CDR3 bases: TGTGCCAGCAGCTTGGGTTTTTATGAGGGACTCCCCTACGAGCAGTACTTC. Its protein is CASSLGFYEGLPYEQYF.

This chain joins TRBV4-1 and TRBJ1-4; possible D gene TRBD1, 5 bases. CDR3 size: 15 residues. The ends were cut back, 0 bases at V and 8 bases at J, with 13 bases in the middle. CDR1 and CDR2 (germline): MGHRA, YSYEKL. The CDR3 here is CASSQDGTGWEKLFF. The CDR3 nucleotides read TGCGCCAGCAGCCAAGACGGAACAGGTTGGGAAAAACTGTTTTTT.

The chain joins TRBV4-1 to TRBJ2-1; maybe TRBD2 (5 bases). The germline V gene encodes CDR1 MGHRA and CDR2 YSYEKL. V lost 1 base to trimming and J lost 4 bases, with 8 bases between them. The CDR3 loop spans 14 amino acids. The CDR3 loop is CASSQGGMYNEQFF. CDR3 coding DNA: TGCGCCAGCAGCCAAGGAGGGATGTACAATGAGCAGTTCTTC.

J is TRBJ2-2 and V is TRBV5-1, with a possible D match to TRBD2 (5 bases). This CDR3 region has 15 residues. V lost 1 base and J 4 bases, leaving 11 bases between the germline ends. CDR1 is SGHRS, CDR2 YFSETQ, per germline. CDR3 in DNA: TGCGCCAGCAGCTTGCACGGGATAGGCACCGGGGAGCTGTTTTTT. Its translation is CASSLHGIGTGELFF.

This chain links TRBV11-2 with TRBJ2-2; 8 bases fit TRBD2. Trimming took 0 bases from V and 2 from J; bases not matched to a gene: 2. Germline CDR1 reads SGHAT; CDR2 reads FQNNGV. The CDR3 has 16 residues. The CDR3 region is CASSLETSVNTGELFF. In DNA, the CDR3 is TGTGCCAGCAGCTTAGAGACTAGCGTTAACACCGGGGAGCTGTTTTTT.